This TCR beta chain derives from a study of blood T cell repertoires in COVID-19. As for the study in general: In each case, the material was cDNA or gDNA derived from T cells, B-cell-depleted T cells, or PBMCs.

This CDR3 comprises 13 residues. The germline gives CDR1 GTSNPN, CDR2 SVGIG (reference sequence). Trimming took 8 bases from V and 7 from J; bases not matched to a gene: 9. This clone has just one count. Across 20 to 25 US areas, participants ranged in age from roughly 18 to 95 years. Cohort placement rested on clinical history that participants reported themselves. What the recovered Cohort 3 donors had was two negative PCRs, clearance, or symptom resolution. Clones were read by immunoSEQ multiplex PCR, and TCRdb kept only the in-frame ones, dropping some. The sample carries 150,000 to 200,000 clones, roughly four fifths recorded once.

This clonotype originated in a man aged 35-49 years who had recovered from COVID-19. The specimen was PBMCs or T cells enriched from blood (not recorded which). The chain joins TRBV30 to TRBJ2-2, with 8 bases fitting TRBD1. The CDR3 DNA sequence: TGTGCCGGCAACAGGGGGACGATCGGGGAGCTGTTTTTT. Its translation is CAGNRGTIGELFF. The full variable domain, completed using reference TRBV30 and TRBJ2-2, is SQTIHQWPATLVQPVGSPLSLECTVEGTSNPNLYWYRQAAGRGLQLLFYSVGIGQISSEVPQNLSASRPQDRQFILSSKKLLLSDSGFYLCAGNRGTIGELFFGEGSRLTVL.